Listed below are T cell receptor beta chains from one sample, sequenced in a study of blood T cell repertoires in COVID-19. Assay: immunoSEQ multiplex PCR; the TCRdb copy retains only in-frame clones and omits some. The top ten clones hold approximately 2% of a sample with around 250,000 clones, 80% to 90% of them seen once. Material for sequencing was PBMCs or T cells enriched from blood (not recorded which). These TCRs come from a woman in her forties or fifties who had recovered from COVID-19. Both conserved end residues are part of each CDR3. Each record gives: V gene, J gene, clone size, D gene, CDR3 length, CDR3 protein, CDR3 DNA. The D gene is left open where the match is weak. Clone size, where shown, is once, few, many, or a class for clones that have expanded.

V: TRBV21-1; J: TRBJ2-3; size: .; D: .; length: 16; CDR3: CASSKAGGNSADTQYF; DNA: TGTGCCAGCAGCAAAGCCGGCGGGAACAGTGCAGATACGCAGTATTTT
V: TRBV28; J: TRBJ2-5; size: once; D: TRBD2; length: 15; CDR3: CASSSLAGDGETQYF; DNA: TGTGCCAGCAGTTCCCTAGCGGGAGATGGGGAGACCCAGTACTTC
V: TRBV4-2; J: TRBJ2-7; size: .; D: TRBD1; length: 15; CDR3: CASSQGTGDSYEQYF; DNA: TGTGCCAGCAGCCAGGGGACAGGGGATTCCTACGAGCAGTACTTC
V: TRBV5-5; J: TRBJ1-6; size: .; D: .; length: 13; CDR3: CASYQGQDSPLHF; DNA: TGTGCCAGCTACCAGGGGCAGGATTCACCCCTCCACTTT
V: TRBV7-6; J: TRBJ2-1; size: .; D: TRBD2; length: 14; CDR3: CASSLGLAEGEQFF; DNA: TGTGCCAGCAGCTTAGGGCTAGCGGAAGGTGAGCAGTTCTTC
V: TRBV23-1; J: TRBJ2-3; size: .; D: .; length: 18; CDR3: CASSQSWQSGLGVDTQYF; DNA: TGCGCCAGCAGTCAATCGTGGCAGTCGGGACTGGGGGTAGATACGCAGTATTTT
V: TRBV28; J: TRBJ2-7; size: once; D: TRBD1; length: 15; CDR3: CASAQGGPISYEQYF; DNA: TGTGCCAGCGCACAGGGGGGCCCCATATCCTACGAGCAGTACTTC
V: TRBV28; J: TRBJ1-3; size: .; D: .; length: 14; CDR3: CASSGEGSGNTIYF; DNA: TGTGCCAGCAGCGGGGAGGGCTCTGGAAACACCATATATTTT
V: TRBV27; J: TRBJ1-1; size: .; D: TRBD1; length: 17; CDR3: CASRRSGTGAVWTEAFF; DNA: TGTGCCAGCAGGCGATCCGGGACAGGGGCGGTGTGGACTGAAGCTTTCTTT
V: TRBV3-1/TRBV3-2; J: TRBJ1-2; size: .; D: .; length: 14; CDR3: CASSQDYSNYGYTF; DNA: TGTGCCAGCAGCCAAGATTACAGTAACTATGGCTACACCTTC
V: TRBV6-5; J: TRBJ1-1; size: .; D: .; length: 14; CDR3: CASRMRAPNTEAFF; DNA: TGTGCCAGCAGGATGAGGGCGCCGAACACTGAAGCTTTCTTT
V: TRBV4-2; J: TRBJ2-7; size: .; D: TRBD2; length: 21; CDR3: CASSPTSGRWGVSLHRYEQYF; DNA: TGTGCCAGCAGCCCGACTAGCGGGAGATGGGGTGTTTCGCTTCATCGATACGAGCAGTACTTC
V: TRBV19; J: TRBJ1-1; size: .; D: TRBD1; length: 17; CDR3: CASSPNRQGDAYTEAFF; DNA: TGTGCCAGTAGTCCCAACCGACAGGGAGACGCGTACACTGAAGCTTTCTTT
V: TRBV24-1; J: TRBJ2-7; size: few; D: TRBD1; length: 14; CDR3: CATSVGQGRDEQYF; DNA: TGTGCCACCAGTGTCGGACAGGGGAGGGACGAGCAGTACTTC
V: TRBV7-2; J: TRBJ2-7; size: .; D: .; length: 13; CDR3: CASSPPNGYEQYF; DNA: TGTGCCAGCAGCCCCCCCAACGGCTACGAGCAGTACTTC
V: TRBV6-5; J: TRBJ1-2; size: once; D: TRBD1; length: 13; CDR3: CASRGQGTWGYTF; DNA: TGTGCCAGCAGGGGACAGGGTACTTGGGGCTACACCTTC
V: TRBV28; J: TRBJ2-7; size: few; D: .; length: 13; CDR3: CASATGWSNEQYF; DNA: TGTGCCAGCGCCACAGGGTGGAGCAACGAGCAGTACTTC
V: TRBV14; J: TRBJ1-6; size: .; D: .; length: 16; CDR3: CASSQDRMGLNSPLHF; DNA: TGTGCCAGCAGCCAAGATCGAATGGGACTTAATTCACCCCTCCACTTT
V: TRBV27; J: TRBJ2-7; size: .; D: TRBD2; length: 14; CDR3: CASRLAGAPFEQYF; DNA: TGTGCCAGCAGGTTAGCGGGAGCGCCGTTCGAGCAGTACTTC
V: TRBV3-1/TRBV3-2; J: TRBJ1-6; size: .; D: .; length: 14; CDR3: CASSQDGGYSPLHF; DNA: TGTGCCAGCAGCCAAGATGGCGGGTATTCACCCCTCCACTTT